Sequencing of this TCR beta chain was carried out in a study of cytomegalovirus exposure and HLA in healthy donors. Overall study results and limits: The number of N-insertions in an Asian-associated ancestry cluster was reportedly below the roughly 700-donor mean in a later analysis.

Concerning this clone: Its antigen is currently unknown.

PCR amplification relied on 60 Vbeta primers (plus 13 Jbeta primers). Here immunoSEQ multiplex PCR was the method, and the copy in TCRdb shows in-frame clones only, minus some. This sample yields about 150,000 clones, of which 81% are seen a single time; 1.3% belongs to the top ten. Germline assignment: CDR1 SGHAT and CDR2 FQNNGV. The CDR3 contains 17 residues. V lost 5 bases, J lost 4 bases, and 23 bases lay in between. The gene calls are TRBV11-2 and TRBJ2-5; the D gene is possibly TRBD1 (5 bases). The TCR originated in a man aged 50 to 60 in good health and CMV-seropositive. Sequencing was carried out using PBMCs. For the CDR3, the DNA is TGTGCCAGCAGCCGAACGAACAGAGCAGGGATTGGAGAGACCCAGTACTTC. Its protein is CASSRTNRAGIGETQYF.